The entry below describes one TCR beta chain. This record comes from a study of blood T cell repertoires in COVID-19. Study information: PBMCs, B-cell-depleted T cells, or T cells provided the cDNA or gDNA that made up the material.

CDR1 and CDR2 from the germline V gene are MDHEN and SYDVKM. CDR3 size: 15 residues. After removal of 3 bases from V and 6 bases from J, the junction contained 6 bases not matched to a gene. In the authors' methods: Estimation of nucleated cell counts relied on the amplification of reference gene primers. Only in-frame clones appear in the TCRdb table, and some are missing; sequencing was by immunoSEQ multiplex PCR. For V, J and clone size, that table is used; D and trimming come from the DNA. The sample includes around 340,000 clones, 80% to 90% of them seen just once. The J gene is TRBJ2-1, the V gene TRBV28; TRBD2 agrees at 9 bases. The specimen sequenced was PBMCs or T cells enriched from blood (not recorded which). The receptor's source is a woman aged 35 to 49 with acute COVID-19. The CDR3 DNA follows: TGTGCCAGCAGTTTGAGAGCGGGAGGTCTCAATGAGCAGTTCTTC. It is translated as CASSLRAGGLNEQFF.